This TCR beta chain was sequenced during a study of post-analysis software for immune sequencing data. The study's findings and limits: The study found TRBV5-6, TRBV5-1 and TRBV20-1 among four to six TRBV segments more frequent in patients than controls.

Concerning this clonotype: Its antigen is not known.

CDR3 length: 16 amino acids. Unmatched junction bases numbered 12, after V lost 3 bases and J lost 7 bases. The germline V gene has CDR1 LGHDT and CDR2 YNNKEL (reference sequence). Unique molecular identifiers were carried by the TCR beta cDNA libraries. Each sample of roughly 0.95 to 10 million input T cells yielded 500,000 or so cDNA molecules, so each molecule approximated one T cell. Each CDR3 protein is one row after TCRdb ran MiXCR on the PCR reads. This repertoire shows roughly 650,000 distinct CDR3 sequences, 59% found once; its top ten account for roughly 12%. The receptor was isolated from a girl aged 2 to 10 with multiple sclerosis. This sequence joins TRBV3-1 and TRBJ1-2; 9 bases map to TRBD1. The sample taken for sequencing was blood. The CDR3 spells CASSHGGQGILLGYTF. The CDR3 nucleotides are TGTGCCAGCAGCCATGGGGGACAGGGTATCCTACTTGGCTACACCTTC.